The 27 T cell receptor beta chains listed next were all sequenced from one sample in a study of T cells after yellow fever vaccination. TCRdb ran MiXCR on the 5' RACE reads and lists one entry per CDR3 protein. The sample has 170,000 or so distinct CDR3 sequences; roughly 6.4% are singletons. The sample consisted of CD4+ T cells sorted from PBMCs, taken on the day of the first yellow fever vaccination. The source is a young man who received the YFV17D yellow fever vaccine.

This clonotype has at least ten counts. The rearrangement joins TRBV5-6 to TRBJ2-3; D might be TRBD2 (5 bases). Germline V lookup: CDR1 SGHDT, CDR2 YYEEEE. With 3 bases removed from V and 9 bases from J, the gap between germline ends came to 8 bases. The CDR3 sequence is 11 residues long. The CDR3 here is CASSWTQTQYF. In nucleotides, the CDR3 is TGTGCCAGCAGCTGGACTCAAACGCAGTATTTT.

The table lists this clonotype with many counts. The V and J genes are TRBV24-1 and TRBJ2-3; 9 bases are shared with TRBD1. The CDR3 totals 17 residues. Germline V gene lookup returns CDR1 KGHDR and CDR2 SFDVKD. V shed 7 bases and J 2 bases; nucleotides not matched to a gene: 12. The CDR3 DNA follows: TGTGCCACCAGCCCTTCCGGGACAGGGACTTCCACAGATACGCAGTATTTT. It encodes CATSPSGTGTSTDTQYF.

This clonotype was counted a few times. The chain combines TRBV4-1 with TRBJ1-6; D is undetermined. The CDR3 runs 17 residues. Germline V CDR1 and CDR2: MGHRA, YSYEKL. Trimming took 1 base from V and 0 from J, leaving 10 bases between them. CDR3 nucleotides: TGCGCCAGCAGCCAAGTCGACCTGATCTCCTATAATTCACCCCTCCACTTT. This encodes CASSQVDLISYNSPLHF.

This clonotype occurred a few times. The chain is built from TRBV19 and TRBJ2-1, with TRBD2 matching 7 bases. CDR3 length: 16 amino acids. Trimming removed 2 bases from V and 0 bases from J; junction bases left unmatched: 4. CDR1 LNHDA and CDR2 SQIVND come from the germline V gene (reference sequence). Here the CDR3 reads CASSITGGSSYNEQFF. CDR3 sequence (DNA): TGTGCCAGTAGTATAACCGGGGGGAGCTCCTACAATGAGCAGTTCTTC.

In this sample, this clonotype turned up many times. This sequence joins TRBV6-2 or TRBV6-3 and TRBJ2-3; 8 bases agree with TRBD2. V lost 5 bases, J lost 6 bases, and 10 bases stayed unmatched. The V gene's germline CDR1 is MNHEY and CDR2 SVGEGT. This CDR3 is built from 15 residues. The CDR3 DNA sequence: TGTGCCAGCAGTCAAGCGGGGGTAGGCGTCGATACGCAGTATTTT. Its protein product is CASSQAGVGVDTQYF.

This clonotype was counted many times. The V and J genes are TRBV2 and TRBJ1-6; tentative D call: TRBD1 (5 bases). Germline-derived CDR1 and CDR2 are SNHLY and FYNNEI. Trimming took off 7 bases at V and 8 bases at J, with 12 bases between the two ends. The CDR3 runs 13 residues. The chain's CDR3 is CASTGAGDSPLHF. In DNA, the CDR3 is TGTGCCAGCACTGGGGCGGGGGATTCACCCCTCCACTTT.

Many counts were recorded for this clonotype. CDR3 sequence (DNA): TGCGCCAGCAGCCAGAGGGGACAGGGTACCGGGGAGCTGTTTTTT. Translated: CASSQRGQGTGELFF. The chain carries TRBV4-3 and TRBJ2-2; 9 bases are shared with TRBD1. Germline V gene data show CDR1 as LGHNA and CDR2 as YSLEER. The CDR3 is made up of 15 amino acids. V lost 3 bases and J lost 5; bases outside the gene matches: 4.

V is TRBV27 and J is TRBJ1-2; D gene ambiguous. This CDR3 region has 15 residues. V lost 5 bases and J 5 bases, leaving 18 bases between the germline ends. Germline V CDR1 and CDR2: MNHEY, SMNVEV (reference sequence). Here the CDR3 reads CASSTTRLPLYGYTF. CDR3 in DNA: TGTGCCAGCAGTACGACAAGACTACCCCTTTATGGCTACACCTTC.

Many counts were recorded for this clonotype. Here the CDR3 DNA reads TGCGCCAGCAGCCAAGGGGGGAGGGAAAAACTGTTTTTT. Translation gives CASSQGGREKLFF. The V call is TRBV4-1, the J call TRBJ1-4; the D gene is possibly TRBD1 (5 bases). V lost 1 base and J 8 bases, leaving 8 bases between the germline ends. Germline lookup yields CDR1 MGHRA and CDR2 YSYEKL. The CDR3 sequence is 13 residues long.

The V call is TRBV5-1, the J call TRBJ1-4, with TRBD1 as a possible D gene (6 bases). Germline CDR1 SGHRS, CDR2 YFSETQ. Trimming removed 5 bases from V and 0 bases from J, with 14 bases in between. This CDR3 has 16 amino acids. CDR3 bases: TGCGCCAGCAGGTTCACAGGGATATCAACTAATGAAAAACTGTTTTTT. This sequence encodes CASRFTGISTNEKLFF. Variable domain in full (rest from reference TRBV5-1 and TRBJ1-4): KAGVTQTPRYLIKTRGQQVTLSCSPISGHRSVSWYQQTPGQGLQFLFEYFSETQRNKGNFPGRFSGRQFSNSRSEMNVSTLELGDSALYLCASRFTGISTNEKLFFGSGTQLSVL.

The table lists this clonotype with many counts. The genes are TRBV7-8 and TRBJ1-2; 8 bases are a match to TRBD1. After removal of 0 bases from V and 4 bases from J, the junction contained 7 bases not matched to a gene. The CDR3 length is 16 residues. The V gene's germline CDR1 is SGHVS and CDR2 FQNEAQ. CDR3 nucleotides: TGTGCCAGCAGCTTAGCGCAATCAGGGGGCGGCTATGGCTACACCTTC. Translating it yields CASSLAQSGGGYGYTF.

This clonotype came up a few times. The chain combines TRBV5-1 with TRBJ1-1; D might be TRBD1 (6 bases). This CDR3 has 14 amino acids. Trimming stripped 0 bases from V and 5 bases from J, with 11 bases between. The V gene's germline CDR1 is SGHRS and CDR2 YFSETQ. As DNA, the CDR3 is TGCGCCAGCAGCTTGGAAACAGGGCGGACTGAAGCTTTCTTT. Translation gives CASSLETGRTEAFF. The full variable domain, in which reference TRBV5-1 and TRBJ1-1 provide the parts outside the CDR3, is KAGVTQTPRYLIKTRGQQVTLSCSPISGHRSVSWYQQTPGQGLQFLFEYFSETQRNKGNFPGRFSGRQFSNSRSEMNVSTLELGDSALYLCASSLETGRTEAFFGQGTRLTVV.

The table lists this clonotype with many counts. V usage is TRBV6-2 or TRBV6-3 and J usage is TRBJ1-5; no definite D call. Per the germline V gene, CDR1 is MNHEY and CDR2 is SVGEGT. CDR3 length: 16 amino acids. Trimming left V 0 bases short and J 3 bases short, with 12 bases between. Here the CDR3 DNA reads TGTGCCAGCAGTTACTCGACCGGGGTACCCAATCAGCCCCAGCATTTT. This translates into CASSYSTGVPNQPQHF.

This clonotype was detected ten times or more. The chain uses TRBV4-1 and TRBJ2-2, with D perhaps given as TRBD1 or TRBD2 (5 bases each). CDR3 length: 16 amino acids. Germline V CDR1 and CDR2: MGHRA, YSYEKL. Trimming removed 5 bases at V and 7 bases at J, with 20 bases between. The CDR3 spells CASSYTPGRDIGELFF. CDR3 coding DNA: TGCGCCAGCAGCTACACGCCGGGACGTGATATCGGGGAGCTGTTTTTT.

This clonotype was counted only a few times. The chain couples TRBV20-1 to TRBJ1-2; TRBD1 agrees at 9 bases. Trimming at V came to 0 bases and at J to 2 bases, leaving 4 bases not matched to a gene. The CDR3 contains 15 residues. CDR1 is DFQATT, CDR2 SNEGSKA, per germline (reference sequence). The CDR3 DNA follows: TGCAGTGCTAGAGAGAGGGGACAGGGAAACTATGGCTACACCTTC. Translating gives CSARERGQGNYGYTF.

V and J are TRBV5-6 and TRBJ1-4, with no clear D. This CDR3 comprises 12 residues. Germline V gene data show CDR1 as SGHDT and CDR2 as YYEEEE. Deletions cut 2 bases from V and 7 bases from J, with 6 bases between. Here the CDR3 DNA reads TGTGCCAGCAGCTTCGGGATTGAAAAACTGTTTTTT. Translation: CASSFGIEKLFF.

This clonotype was observed a handful of times. The chain links TRBV11-2 to TRBJ2-7, with unresolved D. The CDR3 is 13 residues long. The germline CDR1 and CDR2 sequences are SGHAT and FQNNGV. Between the trimmed V and J ends, which lost 1 base and 5 bases, there was a span of 9 bases. The CDR3 DNA reads as TGTGCCAGCAGCTTAGGCCTTGATAACGAGCAGTACGTC. Translating gives CASSLGLDNEQYV.

This clonotype was observed a few times. The chain links TRBV12-3 or TRBV12-4 to TRBJ1-2, with D unresolved. V shed 4 bases and J shed 8 bases, with 11 bases lying between them. The CDR3 spans 12 residues. In DNA, the CDR3 is TGTGCCAGCAGTTCCCCGCGGAGAGGCTACACCTTC. Residues: CASSSPRRGYTF.

This clonotype has just a few counts. The chain joins TRBV7-6 to TRBJ2-3; 12 nucleotides align to TRBD2. The trim removed 5 bases at V and 2 bases at J, leaving 5 bases unmatched. The CDR3 consists of 16 residues. Germline loops: CDR1 SGHVS, CDR2 FNYEAQ. The DNA for the CDR3 is TGTGCCAGCAGCGTACTAGCGGGGGGAGTCACAGATACGCAGTATTTT. It codes for CASSVLAGGVTDTQYF.

This clonotype has a count of ten or more. The rearrangement joins TRBV14 to TRBJ1-1; a weak D match, TRBD1 (6 bases). In germline, CDR1 is SGHDN, CDR2 FVKESK. Trimming removed 4 bases from V and 4 bases from J, with 10 bases in between. The CDR3 contains 13 residues. CDR3 DNA sequence: TGTGCCAGCAGCCGTGACAGGTTCACTGAAGCTTTCTTT. It specifies CASSRDRFTEAFF.

This clonotype occurred a few times. The chain couples TRBV3-1 to TRBJ2-1, with D maybe TRBD1 (6 bases). The CDR3 is made up of 16 amino acids. The V end lost 0 bases, the J end lost 2 bases, and 11 bases lay between the germline ends. CDR1 is LGHDT, CDR2 YNNKEL, per germline (reference sequence). CDR3 sequence: CASSQDFRGPYNEQFF. DNA for the CDR3: TGTGCCAGCAGCCAAGATTTCAGGGGCCCCTACAATGAGCAGTTCTTC.

This clonotype was observed at least ten times. V and J are TRBV29-1 and TRBJ2-7; D remains ambiguous. Germline lookup yields CDR1 SQVTM and CDR2 ANQGSEA. The CDR3 is 12 residues long. Trimming pared 4 bases from V and 5 bases from J, leaving 12 bases between. As DNA, the CDR3 is TGCAGCGTTGTTGACGGGCAGAACGAGCAGTACGTC. Translating it yields CSVVDGQNEQYV.

This clonotype was detected only once. The chain carries TRBV7-9 and TRBJ1-3, with D uncertain. Trimming left V 7 bases short and J 0 bases short, with 10 bases between. This CDR3 has 14 amino acids. Germline CDR1 and CDR2: SEHNR and FQNEAQ (reference sequence). CDR3: CASTATASGNTIYF. In DNA, the CDR3 is TGTGCCAGCACCGCAACAGCCTCTGGAAACACCATATATTTT.

This clonotype was found many times. V gene TRBV20-1 combines with J gene TRBJ2-3; 8 positions agree with TRBD1. This CDR3 spans 14 amino acids. Trimming removed 2 bases from V and 3 bases from J; junction bases left unmatched: 4. The germline V gene has CDR1 DFQATT and CDR2 SNEGSKA (reference sequence). As DNA, the CDR3 is TGCAGTGCTAGATACAGGGGGGCGACAGATACGCAGTATTTT. It specifies CSARYRGATDTQYF.

This clonotype was found a few times. The V gene is TRBV5-1, the J gene TRBJ2-3; D is unclear. The germline gives CDR1 SGHRS, CDR2 YFSETQ. This CDR3 is 12 amino acids long. V lost 5 bases, J lost 2 bases, and 6 bases lay in between. CDR3 loop: CASRLLTDTQYF. The DNA of the CDR3 is TGCGCCAGCAGACTACTCACAGATACGCAGTATTTT.

This clonotype was counted at least ten times. The V call is TRBV6-5, the J call TRBJ2-7; 8 bases map to TRBD2. Per germline, CDR1 MNHEY and CDR2 SVGAGI. The CDR3 consists of 15 residues. The V gene end was trimmed by 4 bases and the J gene end by 3 bases; junction bases not matched to a gene: 8. The DNA of the CDR3 is TGTGCCAGCAGTTCCCAGCGGGGGTTTAGCTACGAGCAGTACTTC. This gives the protein CASSSQRGFSYEQYF.

Many counts were recorded for this clonotype. The J gene is TRBJ1-1, the V gene TRBV5-1; D is uncertain. Germline CDR1 SGHRS, CDR2 YFSETQ. The CDR3 loop spans 13 amino acids. V gave up 0 bases and J gave up 0 bases, with 3 bases separating them. CDR3 bases: TGCGCCAGCAGCTTGGAGTTGAACACTGAAGCTTTCTTT. The encoded protein is CASSLELNTEAFF.